These 24 T cell receptor beta chains were sequenced from one sample in a study of CD8+CD57+ T cells in acquired aplastic anemia. It was genomic DNA that served as the template for profiling TCR beta VDJ and CDR3. TCRdb re-called the reads through MiXCR, storing one row per CDR3 protein. The sample shows about 160,000 distinct CDR3 sequences, approximately 40% of them seen only once. The source material was sorted CD4+, CD8+, or CD8+CD57+ T cells (not recorded which) from PBMCs. These receptors were taken from a human donor in good health.

Many counts were recorded for this clonotype. The chain couples TRBV3-1 to TRBJ2-5; D is possibly TRBD1 or TRBD2 (5 bases each). In germline, CDR1 is LGHDT, CDR2 YNNKEL (reference sequence). The CDR3 extends over 16 amino acids. The ends were cut back, 3 bases at V and 2 bases at J, with 16 bases in the middle. CDR3 nucleotide sequence: TGTGCCAGCAGCCAGAGGGACCGCAGGCCTCAAGAGACCCAGTACTTC. Protein product: CASSQRDRRPQETQYF.

As to this clonotype: Since a much larger clone is just one base distant, this may be a read error. V usage is TRBV9 and J usage is TRBJ2-7; D may be TRBD1 (6 bases). V dropped 4 bases and J dropped 6 bases, with 14 bases sitting between them. This CDR3 spans 13 amino acids. CDR1 SGDLS and CDR2 YYNGEE come from the germline V gene. CDR3 sequence: CASSPQQGTEQYF. For the CDR3, the DNA is TGTGCCAGCAGCCCCCAACAGGGAACCGAGCAGTACTTC.

This clonotype has ten or more counts. The V call is TRBV3-1, the J call TRBJ1-1; D is perhaps TRBD1 (5 bases). CDR3 length: 13 residues. Trimming shortened V by 7 bases and J by 2 bases, and 11 bases separated the two germline ends. Germline V CDR1 and CDR2: LGHDT, YNNKEL (reference sequence). CDR3 DNA: TGTGCCAGCACCCAGACAGTTAACACTGAAGCTTTCTTT. This gives the protein CASTQTVNTEAFF.

The V gene is TRBV7-8, the J gene TRBJ1-3; no clear D gene. Per the germline V gene, CDR1 is SGHVS and CDR2 is FQNEAQ. The CDR3 runs to 15 residues. Trimming left V 4 bases short and J 0 bases short, with 10 bases between. CDR3 DNA sequence: TGTGCCAGCAGCTCCCGGGGTATCTCTGGAAACACCATATATTTT. Protein: CASSSRGISGNTIYF. Variable domain in full (rest from reference TRBV7-8 and TRBJ1-3): GAGVSQSPRYKVAKRGQDVALRCDPISGHVSLFWYQQALGQGPEFLTYFQNEAQLDKSGLPSDRFFAERPEGSVSTLKIQRTQQEDSAVYLCASSSRGISGNTIYFGEGSWLTVV.

The chain is built from TRBV15 and TRBJ2-3; the D gene is possibly TRBD1 (5 bases). Germline V gives CDR1 LNHNV, CDR2 YYDKDF (reference sequence). Trimming stripped 0 bases from V and 0 bases from J, with 13 bases between. This CDR3 is built from 17 residues. CDR3 nucleotide sequence: TGTGCCACCAGCAGAGAGGTCAGGGTGACTAGCACAGATACGCAGTATTTT. Translating gives CATSREVRVTSTDTQYF.

With respect to this clonotype: The junction does not match germline at one end; this may be a read error. V usage is TRBV9 and J usage is TRBJ2-1, with 8 bases identical to TRBD2. This CDR3 contains 15 residues. Germline CDR1 reads SGDLS; CDR2 reads YYNGEE. The CDR3 sequence is CASNPGTSSYNEQFF. CDR3 sequence (DNA): TGTGCTAGCAATCCGGGGACTAGCTCCTACAATGAGCAGTTCTTC.

This clonotype was seen at least ten times. CDR3 DNA sequence: TGTGCCACCAGCAAACTCCAGATGCTCACTGAAGCTTTCTTT. Amino acid sequence: CATSKLQMLTEAFF. J is TRBJ1-1 and V is TRBV15; D not certain. V dropped 4 bases and J dropped 4 bases, with 13 bases sitting between them. The CDR3 has 14 amino acids. Germline V lookup: CDR1 LNHNV, CDR2 YYDKDF (reference sequence).

The chain recombines TRBV9 with TRBJ1-6; TRBD1 matches at 9 bases. Germline V gene sequence: CDR1 SGDLS, CDR2 YYNGEE. J gave up 8 bases and V 3 bases, and 3 bases lay outside the gene matches. This CDR3 is built from 14 residues. The CDR3 spells CASSARTGDSPLHF. In DNA form, the CDR3 reads TGTGCCAGCAGCGCCCGGACAGGGGATTCACCCCTCCACTTT.

This chain connects TRBV4-3 to TRBJ1-3; 7 bases fit TRBD1. CDR1 LGHNA and CDR2 YSLEER come from the germline V gene. This CDR3 spans 15 amino acids. The V gene end was trimmed by 0 bases and the J gene end by 9 bases; junction bases not matched to a gene: 8. The CDR3 loop reads CASSQDTGAALTIYF. CDR3 nucleotides: TGCGCCAGCAGCCAAGATACAGGGGCAGCGCTCACCATATATTTT.

This clonotype occurred a few times. V and J are TRBV6-1 and TRBJ1-1; D is unresolved. Germline lookup yields CDR1 MNHNS and CDR2 SASEGT. The CDR3 is 13 residues long. V lost 7 bases and J lost 5, with 14 bases in between. CDR3 loop: CASMKEAHTEAFF. The CDR3 region has the DNA TGTGCCAGCATGAAGGAGGCACATACTGAAGCTTTCTTT.

At least ten counts were recorded for this clonotype. This chain links TRBV7-9 with TRBJ1-5; 10 bases match TRBD1. The ends lost 5 bases at V and 7 bases at J; junction bases unmatched: 2. Looked up from germline, CDR1 is SEHNR and CDR2 is FQNEAQ (reference sequence). This CDR3 has 13 residues. As DNA, the CDR3 is TGTGCCAGCAGCGGACAGGGGGTCCAGCCCCAGCATTTT. It is translated as CASSGQGVQPQHF.

J is TRBJ1-2 and V is TRBV6-1; tentative D call: TRBD1 (6 bases). CDR1 is MNHNS, CDR2 SASEGT, per germline. V lost 8 bases, J lost 4 bases, and 29 bases lay in between. The CDR3 contains 18 residues. CDR3 coding DNA: TGTGCCAGCTACACCACCTTGGGGGCCCCCGGGGCCCTCTATGGCTACACCTTC. Its protein is CASYTTLGAPGALYGYTF.

This clonotype was recorded a few times. The chain recombines TRBV6-1 with TRBJ2-1; 9 bases are shared with TRBD2. Germline trimming cut 7 bases from V and 3 bases from J; bases unmatched to any gene: 10. CDR3 length equals 16 residues. The germline CDR1 and CDR2 sequences are MNHNS and SASEGT. Written as DNA, the CDR3 is TGTGCCAGCACCACCCCCCTAGCGGGACACTACAATGAGCAGTTCTTC. Its translation: CASTTPLAGHYNEQFF.

This chain's CDR3 is CAISESYLSYNEQFF. DNA for the CDR3: TGTGCCATCAGTGAGTCGTACTTATCCTACAATGAGCAGTTCTTC. V usage is TRBV10-3 and J usage is TRBJ2-1; the D is unclear. Germline V gene sequence: CDR1 ENHRY, CDR2 SYGVKD. This CDR3 is built from 15 residues. The V gene lost 0 bases and the J gene lost 1 base, with 7 bases spanning the gap.

This clonotype was observed a few times. This chain uses TRBV6-1 with TRBJ2-7, with 10 bases lining up with TRBD1. The V gene end was trimmed by 2 bases and the J gene end by 7 bases; junction bases not matched to a gene: 8. Germline assignment: CDR1 MNHNS and CDR2 SASEGT. This CDR3 spans 15 amino acids. The CDR3 spells CASSERPGTGVEQYF. In nucleotides, the CDR3 is TGTGCCAGCAGTGAAAGGCCCGGGACAGGGGTTGAGCAGTACTTC.

This clonotype appeared many times. The chain joins TRBV29-1 to TRBJ1-4, with D uncertain. The germline V and J ends were trimmed by 7 bases and 8 bases, with 14 bases remaining between them. Germline assignment: CDR1 SQVTM and CDR2 ANQGSEA. The CDR3 is 12 residues long. CDR3 bases: TGCAGCGGGGCCGGGGAGGGCGAAAAACTGTTTTTT. This sequence encodes CSGAGEGEKLFF.

The chain joins TRBV19 to TRBJ2-7; no clear D gene. V shed 3 bases and J shed 2 bases, with 14 bases lying between them. The CDR3 contains 15 residues. Germline CDR1 and CDR2: LNHDA and SQIVND (reference sequence). CDR3: CASSIMGRSTYEQYF. CDR3 nucleotides: TGTGCCAGTAGTATCATGGGCAGGTCCACCTACGAGCAGTACTTC.

The V call is TRBV15, the J call TRBJ2-2; D not certain. The CDR3 length is 14 residues. V was trimmed by 8 bases and J by 7 bases, leaving 17 bases between them. Germline CDR1 reads LNHNV; CDR2 reads YYDKDF (reference sequence). This chain's CDR3 is CATRLAYPSGELFF. The DNA for the CDR3 is TGTGCCACCCGACTGGCCTATCCGAGCGGGGAGCTGTTTTTT.

About this clonotype itself: A much larger clone differs from this one at a single base, so this may be a read error. The gene calls are TRBV19 and TRBJ2-5, with D hard to call. Germline assignment: CDR1 LNHDA and CDR2 SQIVND (reference sequence). This CDR3 has 13 residues. The CDR3 here is CSGRKAFQETQYF. In DNA form, the CDR3 reads TGCTCCGGCCGCAAAGCGTTTCAAGAGACCCAGTACTTC.

This clonotype was picked up many times. The chain is built from TRBV6-6 and TRBJ1-1; D might be TRBD1 (6 bases). CDR1 is MNHNY, CDR2 SVGAGI, per germline (reference sequence). The CDR3 is 12 amino acids. Trimming pared 4 bases from V and 10 bases from J, leaving 13 bases between. CDR3 DNA: TGTGCCAGCAGTTGGGGGACATCGGTAGCTTTCTTT. This translates into CASSWGTSVAFF.

This chain links TRBV12-3 or TRBV12-4 with TRBJ2-5, with D perhaps TRBD1 or TRBD2 (5 bases each). V was cut by 6 bases and J by 4 bases, with 15 bases left in between. The CDR3 is made up of 14 amino acids. Here the CDR3 reads CASRPLGTAETQYF. CDR3 coding DNA: TGTGCCAGCAGGCCCTTGGGGACGGCAGAGACCCAGTACTTC.

Worth noting for this clonotype: A read error is possible here, since a much larger clone lies one base away. The V and J genes are TRBV12-3 or TRBV12-4 and TRBJ2-7, with TRBD2 as a possible D gene (6 bases). This CDR3 has 16 amino acids. V shed 6 bases and J shed 1 base, with 19 bases lying between them. CDR3 residues: CASRLNPGAGSYEQYF. DNA of the CDR3: TGTGCCAGCAGGTTAAACCCGGGAGCAGGATCCTACGAGCAGTACTTC.

This clonotype has a count of ten or more. This rearrangement joins TRBV7-3 to TRBJ2-5; maybe TRBD1 (7 bases). With 0 bases removed from V and 5 bases from J, the gap between germline ends came to 13 bases. There are 15 residues in the CDR3. Germline V lookup: CDR1 SGHTA, CDR2 FQGTGA. CDR3: CASSLTQGGPETQYF. The CDR3 region has the DNA TGTGCCAGCAGCTTAACGCAGGGGGGCCCGGAGACCCAGTACTTC.

The rearrangement links TRBV29-1 to TRBJ2-3; D is unresolved. Trimming cost V 4 bases and J 6 bases, with 14 bases left between them. Germline lookup yields CDR1 SQVTM and CDR2 ANQGSEA. The CDR3 spans 13 residues. This CDR3 is CSVGAGHLDTQYF. The CDR3 bases are TGCAGCGTTGGGGCAGGTCATTTGGATACGCAGTATTTT.